The 17 T cell receptor beta chains below were found in one sample sequenced in a study of blood T cell repertoires in COVID-19. TCRdb keeps only in-frame clones here, not all; method: immunoSEQ multiplex PCR. This sample has about 130,000 clones; around 86% occur once, and the top ten carry more than 3.5%. Sequencing used PBMCs or T cells enriched from blood (not recorded which). The receptors stem from a man aged 45 to 65 who had recovered from COVID-19.

In its sample, this clone was seen a few times. V gene TRBV7-9 combines with J gene TRBJ2-1; D is ambiguous. V was shortened by 1 base and J by 6 bases, with 4 bases between the two germline ends. The CDR3 spans 12 residues. Germline V gene lookup returns CDR1 SEHNR and CDR2 FQNEAQ (reference sequence). The DNA for the CDR3 is TGTGCCAGCAGCTTAGTGAGCAATGAGCAGTTCTTC. Its protein is CASSLVSNEQFF.

The V gene is TRBV30, the J gene TRBJ1-5; weak D call: TRBD1 (6 bases). The germline CDR1 and CDR2 sequences are GTSNPN and SVGIG (reference sequence). CDR3 length: 15 amino acids. V was pared by 3 bases and J by 2 bases, with 14 bases between. The CDR3 region has the DNA TGTGCCTGGAGCCGCAGGGGCGGCGGCAATCAGCCCCAGCATTTT. This translates into CAWSRRGGGNQPQHF.

This rearrangement joins TRBV2 to TRBJ2-1; 9 bases are a match to TRBD2. Germline loops: CDR1 SNHLY, CDR2 FYNNEI. V dropped 4 bases and J dropped 5; count of bases not matched to a gene: 6. The length of the CDR3 is 15 residues. The CDR3 DNA is TGTGCCAGCAGTGGGATGAGACTAGCGGACAATGAGCAGTTCTTC. This sequence encodes CASSGMRLADNEQFF. Complete variable domain (other parts from reference TRBV2 and TRBJ2-1): EPEVTQTPSHQVTQMGQEVILRCVPISNHLYFYWYRQILGQKVEFLVSFYNNEISEKSEIFDDQFSVERPDGSNFTLKIRSTKLEDSAMYFCASSGMRLADNEQFFGPGTRLTVL.

This sequence joins TRBV27 and TRBJ1-1; a possible D gene is TRBD1 (6 bases). Deletions cut 3 bases from V and 1 base from J, with 12 bases between. The CDR3 contains 15 residues. Germline values: CDR1 MNHEY, CDR2 SMNVEV (reference sequence). CDR3 DNA: TGTGCCAGCAGTTTCGGGCGGGGGGCGAACACTGAAGCTTTCTTT. It translates to CASSFGRGANTEAFF.

The CDR3 reads CASSQRQAYGYTF. The CDR3 coding sequence is TGTGCCAGCAGCCAAAGGCAGGCATATGGCTACACCTTC. The rearrangement links TRBV14 to TRBJ1-2; D is unclear. The CDR3 is 13 amino acids. V lost 2 bases, J lost 5 bases, and 9 bases lay in between. CDR1 is SGHDN, CDR2 FVKESK, per germline.

The rearrangement joins TRBV24-1 to TRBJ2-5; D call uncertain. Trimming took 8 bases from V and 2 from J, leaving 11 bases between them. The CDR3 is made up of 13 amino acids. CDR1 and CDR2 (germline): KGHDR, SFDVKD. The CDR3 here is CATTRGWQETQYF. The CDR3 DNA reads as TGTGCCACCACGAGAGGATGGCAAGAGACCCAGTACTTC.

The chain's CDR3 is CASTKGGGSNQPQHF. CDR3 bases: TGTGCCAGCACAAAAGGGGGCGGAAGCAATCAGCCCCAGCATTTT. The rearrangement links TRBV28 to TRBJ1-5; the match to TRBD1 covers 7 bases. Germline V CDR1 and CDR2: MDHEN, SYDVKM. V gave up 7 bases and J gave up 1 base; unmatched junction bases: 7. The CDR3 spans 15 residues.

CDR3 residues: CAWQTSGGVPSQYF. Written as DNA, the CDR3 is TGTGCCTGGCAAACTAGCGGGGGTGTTCCTTCGCAGTATTTT. The chain has TRBV30 and TRBJ2-3; TRBD2 matches at 11 bases. The germline CDR1 and CDR2 sequences are GTSNPN and SVGIG (reference sequence). The trim removed 5 bases at V and 10 bases at J, leaving 11 bases unmatched. The CDR3 contains 14 residues.

The V gene is TRBV7-8, the J gene TRBJ1-4, with a possible D match to TRBD1 (5 bases). Germline-derived CDR1 and CDR2 are SGHVS and FQNEAQ. The ends were cut back, 8 bases at V and 7 bases at J, with 11 bases in the middle. The CDR3 consists of 12 residues. DNA for the CDR3: TGTGCCAGCGGACAAGTGGGTGAAAAACTGTTTTTT. This sequence encodes CASGQVGEKLFF.

The chain carries TRBV4-2 and TRBJ1-2; TRBD1 agrees at 9 bases. The CDR3 covers 15 residues. V trimming: 2 bases; J trimming: 5 bases; junction bases outside the gene matches: 6. CDR1 is LGHNA, CDR2 YNFKEQ, per germline. The CDR3 is CASSQKEGQGYGYTF. The CDR3 DNA is TGTGCCAGCAGCCAAAAAGAGGGACAGGGATATGGCTACACCTTC.

This chain links TRBV9 with TRBJ2-3; 8 bases are shared with TRBD1. J was trimmed by 5 bases and V by 0 bases; bases with no gene match: 8. The CDR3 consists of 16 residues. Per the germline V gene, CDR1 is SGDLS and CDR2 is YYNGEE. CDR3 protein: CASSVAPHRGEDTQYF. DNA of the CDR3: TGTGCCAGCAGCGTAGCCCCCCACAGGGGGGAAGATACGCAGTATTTT.

The CDR3 loop reads CASKSGARNEKLFF. CDR3 nucleotides: TGCGCCAGCAAATCTGGGGCACGTAATGAAAAACTGTTTTTT. The chain uses TRBV5-1 and TRBJ1-4; weak D call: TRBD1 (5 bases). The CDR3 has 14 amino acids. Germline V gives CDR1 SGHRS, CDR2 YFSETQ. Trimming cost V 6 bases and J 4 bases, with 13 bases left between them.

V gene TRBV12-3 or TRBV12-4 combines with J gene TRBJ2-7; TRBD2 agrees at 7 bases. This CDR3 has 12 residues. The V gene end was trimmed by 1 base and the J gene end by 6 bases; junction bases not matched to a gene: 0. The chain's CDR3 is CASSLGEGEQYV. The CDR3 bases are TGTGCCAGCAGTTTAGGGGAGGGCGAGCAGTACGTC.

The chain carries TRBV19 and TRBJ1-5; no clear D. The germline V gene encodes CDR1 LNHDA and CDR2 SQIVND (reference sequence). This CDR3 has 13 amino acids. V lost 6 bases to trimming and J lost 4 bases, with 10 bases between them. Here the CDR3 reads CASRGSPNQPQHF. Written as DNA, the CDR3 is TGTGCCAGTAGGGGGAGTCCGAATCAGCCCCAGCATTTT. The full variable domain, rest sourced from reference TRBV19 and TRBJ1-5, is DGGITQSPKYLFRKEGQNVTLSCEQNLNHDAMYWYRQDPGQGLRLIYYSQIVNDFQKGDIAEGYSVSREKKESFPLTVTSAQKNPTAFYLCASRGSPNQPQHFGDGTRLSIL.

The V gene is TRBV19, the J gene TRBJ1-1; D unresolved. This CDR3 comprises 15 residues. Per the germline V gene, CDR1 is LNHDA and CDR2 is SQIVND (reference sequence). Deletions cut 3 bases from V and 0 bases from J, with 11 bases between. Here the CDR3 reads CASSMTHRLNTEAFF. The DNA for the CDR3 is TGTGCCAGTAGTATGACCCACAGATTGAACACTGAAGCTTTCTTT.

This sequence joins TRBV28 and TRBJ1-5; 7 nucleotides align to TRBD1. V dropped 3 bases and J dropped 0; count of bases not matched to a gene: 8. This CDR3 has 17 residues. In germline, CDR1 is MDHEN, CDR2 SYDVKM. CDR3 coding DNA: TGTGCCAGCAGTTTCCCGGGGACAGAGTATAGCAATCAGCCCCAGCATTTT. This translates into CASSFPGTEYSNQPQHF.

This chain joins TRBV5-1 and TRBJ2-3; 8 nucleotides match TRBD2. V lost 7 bases to trimming and J lost 0 bases; unmatched junction nucleotides: 4. Germline V lookup: CDR1 SGHRS, CDR2 YFSETQ. The CDR3 length is 14 residues. The chain's CDR3 is CASRPGGSTDTQYF. CDR3 DNA: TGCGCCAGCCGCCCGGGGGGGAGCACAGATACGCAGTATTTT.